This T cell receptor beta chain was recorded in a study of T cell responses to AZD1222 COVID-19 vaccine. Study-wide findings and caveats: Researchers took repertoire samples only after the peak T cell response had come.

The CDR3 totals 14 residues. The germline gives CDR1 SGHTA, CDR2 FQGNSA. Trimming removed 1 base at V and 6 bases at J, with 11 bases between. This table comes from immunoSEQ multiplex PCR, and its TCRdb copy is limited to in-frame clones, with some not included. The sample holds roughly 120,000 clones; roughly 93% are singletons and the top ten take under 3.5%. A note on this clone: Its target is not known.

This clonotype was sampled from an adult in good health. J is TRBJ2-3 and V is TRBV7-2; D is tentatively TRBD1 or TRBD2 (6 bases each). Sequenced here: peripheral blood, sampled on day 0 of AZD1222 vaccination. This chain's CDR3 is CASSLVPGADTQYF. CDR3 nucleotide sequence: TGTGCCAGCAGCTTAGTACCGGGGGCGGATACGCAGTATTTT.